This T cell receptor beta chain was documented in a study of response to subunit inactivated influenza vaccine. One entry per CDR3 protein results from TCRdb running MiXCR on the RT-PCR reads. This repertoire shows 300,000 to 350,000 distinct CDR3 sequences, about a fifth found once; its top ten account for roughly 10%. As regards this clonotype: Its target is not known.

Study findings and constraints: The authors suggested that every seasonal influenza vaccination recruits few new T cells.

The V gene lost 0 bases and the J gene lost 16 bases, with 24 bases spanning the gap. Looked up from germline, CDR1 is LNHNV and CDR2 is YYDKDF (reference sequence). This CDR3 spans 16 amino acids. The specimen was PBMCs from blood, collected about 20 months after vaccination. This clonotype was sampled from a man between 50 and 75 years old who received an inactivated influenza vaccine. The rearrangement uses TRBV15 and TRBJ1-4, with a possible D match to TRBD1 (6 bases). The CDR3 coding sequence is TGTGCCACCAGCAGAGATGGGACACGCACTAATGAAAAATCGTTTTTT. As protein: CATSRDGTRTNEKSFF.